This T cell receptor beta chain was documented in a study of blood T cell repertoires in COVID-19. Background on the study: From the United States, Italy and Spain came samples of acute and convalescent COVID-19.

This clone was observed a handful of times. There are 14 residues in the CDR3. V lost 7 bases to trimming and J lost 0 bases, with 11 bases between them. CDR1 SGHKS and CDR2 YYEKEE come from the germline V gene (reference sequence). Repertoires were generated with immunoSEQ multiplex PCR, while TCRdb's copy carries only in-frame clones and drops some. The table lists approximately 260,000 clones, 70% to 85% of them singletons. The chain combines TRBV5-5 with TRBJ1-3, with a weak D call TRBD1 (5 bases). Material: peripheral blood. This TCR came from a woman aged 40 to 50 with active or convalescent COVID-19. The CDR3 region has the DNA TGTGCCAGCGGGGACTTGTCCTCTGGAAACACCATATATTTT. Translated: CASGDLSSGNTIYF.